Included here is one T cell receptor beta chain sequence, with context. V lost 5 bases and J lost 5; bases outside the gene matches: 5. This CDR3 spans 14 amino acids. From germline, CDR1 is SGHTA and CDR2 FQGTGA. Only in-frame clones appear in the TCRdb table, and some are missing; sequencing was by immunoSEQ multiplex PCR. The sample carries a few hundred thousand clones, roughly 90% recorded once. The sample belongs to a study of blood T cell repertoires in COVID-19. Study-wide context: The study drew acute and convalescent COVID-19 samples from the United States, Italy and Spain.

The sequence was collected from a woman aged 25 to 39 with active or convalescent COVID-19. The rearrangement joins TRBV7-3 to TRBJ2-3, with 9 bases aligning to TRBD1. The sequencing sample was made of peripheral blood. The CDR3 DNA is TGTGCCAGCAGCAGGGACAGGGTAGGAGATACGCAGTATTTT. As protein: CASSRDRVGDTQYF.